Listed here is a single T cell receptor beta chain. V was pared by 0 bases and J by 0 bases, with 11 bases between. This CDR3 has 15 amino acids. Germline-derived CDR1 and CDR2 are DFQATT and SNEGSKA (reference sequence). This record belongs to a study of patients and donors after allogeneic stem cell transplantation. TCRdb itself ran the RT-PCR reads through MiXCR, one entry per CDR3 protein. Of some 200,000 distinct CDR3 sequences listed, around two fifths are singletons. The rearrangement joins TRBV20-1 to TRBJ1-1, with TRBD1 as a possible D gene (6 bases). Sequencing was performed on blood, either unsorted or a sorted T cell fraction (not recorded which). The origin of this receptor is a human donor who was either an allogeneic HSCT recipient or a stem cell or donor lymphocyte infusion donor (not recorded which). It is not recorded whose cells these are; they may come from a transplant donor. The CDR3 is CSAREQGTMNTEAFF. In DNA form, the CDR3 reads TGCAGTGCTAGAGAACAGGGTACCATGAACACTGAAGCTTTCTTT.